The 15 T cell receptor beta chains below were found in one sample sequenced in a study of tumor and adjacent non-tumor tissue in lung cancer (dated by TCRdb to the late 2010s). The library relied on multiplex PCR. The sequencer was an Illumina HiSeq 2500. TCRbeta libraries were built by three rounds of nested PCR using primers (Table S4), following protocols modified from ARM-PCR. TCRdb cleaned the public reads at Q25 with fastp, built clones with MiXCR and kept in-frame beta chains. Rows matching on CDR3 protein sequence are summarized as one entry with the most common DNA and genes. The sample table contains over 60,000 distinct CDR3 sequences; only one count was recorded for 75% to 90% of them. The top ten clones comprise 13% of the sample. RNA was isolated from bulk unsorted tissue, and RNA quality was assessed with a NanoDrop ND-1000 and an Agilent 2100. Sequencing was done on a sample of lung tumor tissue. The receptor set was obtained from a woman in her fifties or sixties with non-small cell lung cancer.

Note on this clonotype: The junction shows a germline mismatch at one end, possibly a read error. V usage is TRBV12-3 or TRBV12-4 and J usage is TRBJ1-5, with TRBD1 matching over 8 bases. The CDR3 length is 14 residues. This chain's CDR3 is CASNVTGGGQPQNF. The CDR3, as DNA: TGTGCCAGCAATGTTACAGGGGGGGGCCAGCCCCAGAATTTT.

Of note for this clonotype: In this CDR3 the conserved last residue, phenylalanine or tryptophan, is missing, so a read error is likely. The chain employs TRBV6-2 or TRBV6-3 and TRBJ1-4; 7 positions match TRBD1. The CDR3 spans 13 residues. CDR1 is MNHEY, CDR2 SVGEGT, per germline. Here the CDR3 reads CAGSHGTAEKLFL. The CDR3 DNA reads as TGTGCCGGCAGCCATGGGACAGCTGAAAAACTGTTTTTA.

The rearrangement uses TRBV4-2 and TRBJ1-4; TRBD1 matches 8 bases. J was trimmed by 12 bases and V by 1 base; bases with no gene match: 10. From germline, CDR1 is LGHNA and CDR2 YNFKEQ. The CDR3 covers 15 residues. The CDR3 sequence is CASSQVQGAWEELFF. The CDR3 bases are TGTGCCAGCAGCCAAGTCCAGGGGGCATGGGAAGAACTGTTTTTT.

Concerning this clonotype: The junction shows a germline mismatch at one end, possibly a read error. V and J are TRBV10-3 and TRBJ2-1; a possible D gene is TRBD1 (6 bases). The CDR3 length is 14 residues. Germline V gene lookup returns CDR1 ENHRY and CDR2 SYGVKD. The CDR3 loop is CPITGEGGYNEQFF. CDR3 in DNA: TGTCCCATCACTGGCGAAGGGGGATACAATGAGCAGTTCTTC.

This clonotype was seen many times. J is TRBJ1-2 and V is TRBV29-1; 7 bases fit TRBD1. The CDR3 is 11 residues long. The V segment lost 7 bases and the J segment 7 bases; nucleotides outside the gene matches: 6. The germline V gene has CDR1 SQVTM and CDR2 ANQGSEA. CDR3 loop: CSGGDRAGYTF. The CDR3 DNA reads TGCAGCGGCGGCGACAGGGCTGGCTACACCTTC.

In its sample, this clonotype was seen once. As the CDR3 is not closed by the conserved phenylalanine or tryptophan, this likely results from a read error. This chain uses TRBV11-2 with TRBJ2-1, with 8 bases identical to TRBD2. The CDR3 is made up of 17 amino acids. The V gene's germline CDR1 is SGHAT and CDR2 FQNNGV. V gave up 7 bases and J gave up 0 bases; unmatched junction bases: 11. CDR3 sequence: CASTPVGGGSSYNEQFS. CDR3 DNA sequence: TGTGCCAGCACCCCAGTGGGCGGGGGGAGCTCCTACAATGAGCAGTTCTCC.

As for this clonotype: Since a much larger clone is just one base distant, this may be a read error. The V and J genes are TRBV5-8 and TRBJ2-3, with 10 bases matching TRBD2. Per germline, CDR1 SGHTS and CDR2 YDEGEE. CDR3 length equals 16 residues. V shed 4 bases, J shed 0 bases, and the junction held 5 bases outside the gene matches. The CDR3 is CASSTGLARSTDTQYF. CDR3 sequence (DNA): TGTGCCAGCAGCACGGGACTAGCGCGTAGCACAGATACGCAGTATTTT.

V gene TRBV6-6 combines with J gene TRBJ2-1; no clear D. This CDR3 is built from 19 residues. Per germline, CDR1 MNHNY and CDR2 SVGAGI (reference sequence). Trimming took off 2 bases at V and 3 bases at J, with 23 bases between the two ends. CDR3 protein: CASSYLAETAATFYNEQFF. The CDR3 DNA reads TGTGCCAGCAGTTACCTTGCCGAAACGGCGGCTACCTTCTACAATGAGCAGTTCTTC.

The table lists this clonotype with many counts. V and J are TRBV5-4 and TRBJ1-1, with D unclear. CDR3 length equals 11 residues. Germline CDR1 is SGHNT and CDR2 is YYREEE (reference sequence). V was cut by 7 bases and J by 7 bases, with 11 bases left in between. The CDR3 DNA reads as TGTGCCAGCGGTTCCGGAGTTGAAGCTTTCTTT. This encodes CASGSGVEAFF.

The chain recombines TRBV20-1 with TRBJ2-7; 8 positions agree with TRBD2. There are 14 residues in the CDR3. Germline CDR1 is DFQATT and CDR2 is SNEGSKA (reference sequence). J was trimmed by 5 bases and V by 3 bases; bases with no gene match: 9. This chain's CDR3 is CSASSSGRGDEQYF. CDR3 DNA sequence: TGCAGTGCTAGTTCCAGCGGGAGAGGCGACGAGCAGTACTTC.

In regard to this clonotype: One end of the junction varies from germline; a read error may be responsible. The chain carries TRBV6-5 and TRBJ2-3; D tentatively reads TRBD1 or TRBD2 (5 bases each). Per germline, CDR1 MNHEY and CDR2 SVGAGI. This CDR3 has 16 amino acids. CDR3 nucleotides: TGTACCAGCAGTTACTCGCTTATGGGACGCACAGATACGCAGTATTTT. Protein: CTSSYSLMGRTDTQYF.

A single count supports this clonotype. A read error may account for a junction end that differs from germline. The J gene is TRBJ2-3, the V gene TRBV12-3 or TRBV12-4, with D possibly being TRBD2 (6 bases). CDR3 size: 15 residues. CDR3: CASSSVAVSTDTQFF. CDR3 nucleotides: TGTGCCAGCAGCTCAGTAGCGGTGAGCACAGATACGCAGTTTTTT.

As concerns this clonotype: One base away lies a much larger clone, so this may be a sequencing read error. The V and J genes are TRBV2 and TRBJ1-5; 7 nucleotides align to TRBD1. The CDR3 loop spans 14 amino acids. Germline CDR1 SNHLY, CDR2 FYNNEI. CDR3 in amino acids: CPSSDSTGWKPQHF. The DNA for the CDR3 is TGTCCCAGCAGTGACTCGACAGGGTGGAAGCCCCAGCATTTT.

Regarding this clonotype: A read error may account for a junction end that differs from germline. The chain employs TRBV6-5 and TRBJ1-2; no reliable D call. Germline CDR1 reads MNHEY; CDR2 reads SVGAGI. The CDR3 length is 15 residues. The CDR3 DNA sequence: TGTGCAAGCAGTTACTCGAGTGGAGAGGGCTATGGCTACACCTTC. It translates to CASSYSSGEGYGYTF.

A remark on this clonotype: Compared with germline, one end of the junction differs, possibly owing to a read error. J is TRBJ2-7 and V is TRBV6-1; no definite D call. Germline values: CDR1 MNHNS, CDR2 SASEGT. This CDR3 is 13 amino acids long. This CDR3 is CASSELTNYKQYF. Written as DNA, the CDR3 is TGTGCCAGCAGTGAACTGACAAACTACAAGCAGTACTTC.